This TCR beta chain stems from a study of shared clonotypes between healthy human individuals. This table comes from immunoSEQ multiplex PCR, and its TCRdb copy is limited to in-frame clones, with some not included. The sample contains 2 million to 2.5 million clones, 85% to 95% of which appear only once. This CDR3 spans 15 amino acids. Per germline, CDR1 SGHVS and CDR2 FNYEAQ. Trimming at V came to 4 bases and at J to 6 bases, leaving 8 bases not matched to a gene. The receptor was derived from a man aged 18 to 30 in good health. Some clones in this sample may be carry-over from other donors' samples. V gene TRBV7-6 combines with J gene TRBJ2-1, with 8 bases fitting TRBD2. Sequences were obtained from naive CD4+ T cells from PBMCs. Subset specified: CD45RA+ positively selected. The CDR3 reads CASSSAIAGSNEQFF. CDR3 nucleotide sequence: TGTGCCAGCAGCTCCGCAATAGCGGGATCCAATGAGCAGTTCTTC.